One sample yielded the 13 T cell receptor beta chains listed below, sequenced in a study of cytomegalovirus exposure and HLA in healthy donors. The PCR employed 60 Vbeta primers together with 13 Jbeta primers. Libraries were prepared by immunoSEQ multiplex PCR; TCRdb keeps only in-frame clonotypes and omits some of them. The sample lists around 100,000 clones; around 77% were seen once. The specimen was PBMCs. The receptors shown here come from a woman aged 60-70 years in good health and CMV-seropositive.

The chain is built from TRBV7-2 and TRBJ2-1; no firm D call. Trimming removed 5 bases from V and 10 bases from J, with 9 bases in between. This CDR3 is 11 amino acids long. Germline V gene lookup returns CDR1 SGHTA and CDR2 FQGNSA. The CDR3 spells CASSPRREQFF. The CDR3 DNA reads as TGTGCCAGCAGCCCCCGGCGGGAGCAGTTCTTC.

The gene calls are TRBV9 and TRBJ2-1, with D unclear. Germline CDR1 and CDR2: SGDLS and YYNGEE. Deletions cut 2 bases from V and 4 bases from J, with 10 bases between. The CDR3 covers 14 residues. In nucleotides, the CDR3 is TGTGCCAGCAGCGTTAGTTCCTGGTACAATGAGCAGTTCTTC. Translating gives CASSVSSWYNEQFF.

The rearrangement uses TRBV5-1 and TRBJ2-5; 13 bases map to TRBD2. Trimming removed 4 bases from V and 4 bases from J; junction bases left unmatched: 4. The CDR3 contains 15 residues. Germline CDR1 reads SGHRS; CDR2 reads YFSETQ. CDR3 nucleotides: TGCGCCAGCAGCGAACTAGCGGGAGGGTCAGAGACCCAGTACTTC. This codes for CASSELAGGSETQYF.

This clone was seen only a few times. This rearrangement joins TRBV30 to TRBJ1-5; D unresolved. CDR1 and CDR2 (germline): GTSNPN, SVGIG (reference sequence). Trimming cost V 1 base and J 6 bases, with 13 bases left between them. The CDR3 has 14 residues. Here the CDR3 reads CAWSAPPGGQPQHF. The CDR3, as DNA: TGTGCCTGGAGTGCACCCCCGGGTGGTCAGCCCCAGCATTTT.

The CDR3 DNA is TGTGCCAGCAGCCCAAATCTAGGGGGCGGGGAGACCCAGTACTTC. Its translation: CASSPNLGGGETQYF. The chain joins TRBV7-2 to TRBJ2-5, with 7 bases lining up with TRBD1. CDR3 length: 15 residues. Germline-derived CDR1 and CDR2 are SGHTA and FQGNSA. J lost 5 bases, V lost 5 bases, and 11 bases had no gene match.

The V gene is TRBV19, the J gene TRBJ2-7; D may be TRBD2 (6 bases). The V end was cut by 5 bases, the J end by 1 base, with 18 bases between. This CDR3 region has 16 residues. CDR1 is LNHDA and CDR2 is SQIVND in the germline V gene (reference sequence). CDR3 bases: TGTGCCAGTAGTTTCCCCGCCGGTAGCGGATCCTACGAGCAGTACTTC. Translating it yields CASSFPAGSGSYEQYF.

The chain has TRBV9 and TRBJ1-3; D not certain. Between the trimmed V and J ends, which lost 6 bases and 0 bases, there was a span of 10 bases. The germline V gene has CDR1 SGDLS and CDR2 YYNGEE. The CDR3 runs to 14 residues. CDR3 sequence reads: CASTGGSSGNTIYF. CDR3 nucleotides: TGTGCCAGCACGGGTGGAAGCTCTGGAAACACCATATATTTT.

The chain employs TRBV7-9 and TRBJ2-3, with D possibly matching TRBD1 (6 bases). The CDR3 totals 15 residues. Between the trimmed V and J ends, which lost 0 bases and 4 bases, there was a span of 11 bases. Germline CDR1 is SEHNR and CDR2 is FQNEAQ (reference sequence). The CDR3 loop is CASSLASGTSDTQYF. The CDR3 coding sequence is TGTGCCAGCAGCTTAGCGTCAGGGACATCAGATACGCAGTATTTT.

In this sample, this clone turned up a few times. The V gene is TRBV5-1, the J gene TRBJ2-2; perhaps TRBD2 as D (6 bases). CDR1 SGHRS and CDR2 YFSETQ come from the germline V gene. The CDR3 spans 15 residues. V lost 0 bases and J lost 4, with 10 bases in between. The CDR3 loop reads CASSLGGALTGELFF. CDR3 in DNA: TGCGCCAGCAGCTTGGGCGGGGCCCTCACCGGGGAGCTGTTTTTT.

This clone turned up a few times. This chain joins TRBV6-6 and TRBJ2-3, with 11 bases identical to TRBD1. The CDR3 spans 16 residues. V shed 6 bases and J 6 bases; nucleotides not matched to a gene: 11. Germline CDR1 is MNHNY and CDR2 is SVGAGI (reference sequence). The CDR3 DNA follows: TGTGCCAGCAGCCTAAGGGACAGGGGGAGAGTGGATACGCAGTATTTT. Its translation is CASSLRDRGRVDTQYF.

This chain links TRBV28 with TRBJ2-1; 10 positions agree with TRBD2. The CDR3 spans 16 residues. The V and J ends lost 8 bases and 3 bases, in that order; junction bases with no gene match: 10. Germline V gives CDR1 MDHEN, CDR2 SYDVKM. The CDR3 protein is CASRAPLAGVYNEQFF. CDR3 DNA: TGTGCCAGCCGCGCCCCCCTAGCGGGAGTCTACAATGAGCAGTTCTTC.

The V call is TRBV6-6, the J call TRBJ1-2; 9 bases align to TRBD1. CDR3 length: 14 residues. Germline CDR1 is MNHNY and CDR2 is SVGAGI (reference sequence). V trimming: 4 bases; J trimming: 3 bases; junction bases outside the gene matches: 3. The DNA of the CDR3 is TGTGCCAGCAGTTCCGGGACAGGGTACTATGGCTACACCTTC. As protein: CASSSGTGYYGYTF.

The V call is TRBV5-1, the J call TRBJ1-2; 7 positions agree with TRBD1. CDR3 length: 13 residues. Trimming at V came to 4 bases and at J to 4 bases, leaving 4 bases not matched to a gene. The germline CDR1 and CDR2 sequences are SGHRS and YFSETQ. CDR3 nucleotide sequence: TGCGCCAGCAGCAAAGGGACAGCCTATGGCTACACCTTC. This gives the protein CASSKGTAYGYTF.